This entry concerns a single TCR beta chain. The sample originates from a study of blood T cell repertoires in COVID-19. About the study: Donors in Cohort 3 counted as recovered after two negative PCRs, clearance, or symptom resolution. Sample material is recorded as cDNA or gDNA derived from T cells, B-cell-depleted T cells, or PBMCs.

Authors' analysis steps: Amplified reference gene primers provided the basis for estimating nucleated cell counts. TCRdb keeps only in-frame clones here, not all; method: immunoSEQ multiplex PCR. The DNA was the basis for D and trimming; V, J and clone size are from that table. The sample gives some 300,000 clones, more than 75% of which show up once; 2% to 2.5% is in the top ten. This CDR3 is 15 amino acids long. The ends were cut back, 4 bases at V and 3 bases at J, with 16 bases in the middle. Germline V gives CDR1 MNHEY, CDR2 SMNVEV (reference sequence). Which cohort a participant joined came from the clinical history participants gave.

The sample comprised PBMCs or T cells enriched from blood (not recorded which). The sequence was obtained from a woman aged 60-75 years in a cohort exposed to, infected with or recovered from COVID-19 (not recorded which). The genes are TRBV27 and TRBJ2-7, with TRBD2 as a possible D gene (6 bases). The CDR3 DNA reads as TGTGCCAGCAGTTCCCCCGGGACGGGGGTCTACGAGCAGTACTTC. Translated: CASSSPGTGVYEQYF.